In this sample, the clone carrying this TCR beta chain turned up a few times. Authors' methods: How many nucleated cells were present was estimated from reference gene primer amplification. The repertoire was sequenced with immunoSEQ multiplex PCR; TCRdb's copy has only in-frame clones and lacks some. D and trimming come from the DNA, and the V and J calls and clone size come from that table. The table has under 55,000 clones, around four fifths seen once; the top ten hold 5.3%. This sample is part of a study of blood T cell repertoires in COVID-19. At the level of the study: Acute and convalescent COVID-19 samples came from the United States, Italy and Spain. T cells, B-cell-depleted T cells, or PBMCs provided the cDNA or gDNA that served as material.

Germline CDR1 SGHTA, CDR2 FQGNSA. The CDR3 totals 15 residues. The V end lost 1 base, the J end lost 4 bases, and 8 bases lay between the germline ends. Material: peripheral blood. The clonotype originates from a human donor in a cohort sampled during active COVID-19. J is TRBJ1-6 and V is TRBV7-2; D is ambiguous. CDR3: CASSLEAGYNSPLHF. DNA for the CDR3: TGTGCCAGCAGCTTAGAGGCAGGATATAATTCACCCCTCCACTTT.